The following is a T cell receptor (beta chain) sequence with its context. This clonotype was detected many times. Its antigen is not yet known. Base qualities are not recorded, but no much larger clone differs from it by a single base. Relative to germline, V is 6 bases shorter and J is 2 bases shorter, with 22 bases between their ends. The CDR3 holds 17 amino acids from the cysteine to the phenylalanine. The DNA shown is the 51-base CDR3, in frame from base 1. As encoded in the germline V gene (reference sequence), CDR1 is MNHEY while CDR2 is SMNVEV. The sample is drawn from a study of CD8 T cells in ankylosing spondylitis (dated by TCRdb to the late 2010s). Study-level background: The study set out to find disease-linked TCR variants by profiling T cell receptor beta repertoires in ankylosing spondylitis patients and healthy donors. The whole study cohort included some 100 healthy donors and 20 to 30 ankylosing spondylitis patients. Samples of peripheral blood were taken, and for ankylosing spondylitis patients, synovial fluid was collected as well.

The sample was run on an Illumina HiSeq 2500. TCR beta libraries were prepared by quantitative 5'-RACE with molecular barcodes. Per the original workflow: Disease-linked TCR variants were identified with a new computational method built on a probabilistic model of VDJ rearrangement. TCRdb reran the public reads through fastp at Q25 and MiXCR, keeping productive beta chains. Rows matching on CDR3 protein sequence are summarized as one entry with the most common DNA and genes. TCRdb, not the original authors, processed these V and J calls. For this sample the table gives fewer than 550,000 distinct CDR3 sequences, of which roughly 5.2% were detected only once. The ten largest clonotypes hold under 4.5% of the sample. Paper-wide results and their limitations: In peripheral blood, the disease-linked clones were found at relatively low frequencies and had a CD8+ phenotype. A TCR beta motif of about 8 highly homologous amino acid variants appeared characteristic of blood from ankylosing spondylitis patients. Some TCR beta motif variants had previously been reported in synovial fluid and blood of reactive arthritis patients, which suggested common disease-initiation mechanisms. The disease-linked clones were reported as significantly enriched in matched synovial fluid samples from ankylosing spondylitis patients.

The chain is encoded by TRBV27 joined to TRBJ1-1; the D segment could be TRBD1, given 6 matching bases. Sequenced input: blood, either unsorted or a sorted T cell fraction (not recorded which). This TCR derives from a male donor with ankylosing spondylitis. In nucleotides, the sequence is TGTGCCAGCAGGGTGGACTGGGGCAGGGGAATAAACACTGAAGCTTTCTTT. Protein translation: CASRVDWGRGINTEAFF.